The next 27 T cell receptor beta chains were all read from a single sample in a study of CD8+ T cells in alopecia areata. RNA was isolated and reverse transcribed to cDNA, the sequencing template. The assay was immunoSEQ multiplex PCR, and TCRdb's table has in-frame clones only and misses some. Of about 110,000 clones in the sample, around 50% are singletons; the top ten hold roughly an eighth. Treatment of the sample: oral pan-JAK inhibitor, 5-10 mg twice daily. Sequenced here: CD8+ T cells sorted from blood, sampled at week 24, from a patient treated with tofacitinib. The origin of the receptors is a human donor with alopecia areata.

The chain uses TRBV6-6 and TRBJ2-3, with D unclear. The CDR3 covers 13 residues. Germline CDR1 MNHNY, CDR2 SVGAGI (reference sequence). V lost 2 bases and J lost 1, with 4 bases in between. CDR3: CASSYGGTDTQYF. CDR3 nucleotide sequence: TGTGCCAGCAGTTACGGGGGCACAGATACGCAGTATTTT.

This clone has more than one count but fewer than ten. This chain connects TRBV27 to TRBJ2-7, with 9 bases matching TRBD1. V shed 6 bases and J 0 bases; nucleotides not matched to a gene: 15. Germline CDR1 and CDR2: MNHEY and SMNVEV (reference sequence). There are 18 residues in the CDR3. The DNA for the CDR3 is TGTGCCAGCAGCCAACAGCCCCCGGGACAGGGCCTCTCCTACGAGCAGTACTTC. Amino acid sequence: CASSQQPPGQGLSYEQYF.

This clone was seen ten or more times. The chain joins TRBV11-2 to TRBJ1-1; the D is unclear. Germline CDR1 reads SGHAT; CDR2 reads FQNNGV. This CDR3 spans 14 amino acids. Trimming removed 5 bases at V and 5 bases at J, with 15 bases between. CDR3: CASSLGILGTEAFF. DNA for the CDR3: TGTGCCAGCAGCCTGGGGATATTGGGGACTGAAGCTTTCTTT.

This chain connects TRBV9 to TRBJ2-2; 7 positions agree with TRBD1. V dropped 3 bases and J dropped 1; count of bases not matched to a gene: 6. Germline V gene sequence: CDR1 SGDLS, CDR2 YYNGEE. There are 16 residues in the CDR3. CDR3 in DNA: TGTGCCAGCAGCGCACTCCGGGACAGGAACACCGGGGAGCTGTTTTTT. This encodes CASSALRDRNTGELFF.

The chain combines TRBV13 with TRBJ2-5, with TRBD1 matching 10 bases. CDR3 length equals 16 residues. Germline lookup yields CDR1 PRHDT and CDR2 FYEKMQ (reference sequence). Trimming removed 3 bases from V and 3 bases from J; junction bases left unmatched: 7. The CDR3: CASSFPTGTGEETQYF. The DNA for the CDR3 is TGTGCCAGCAGCTTCCCGACCGGGACAGGGGAAGAGACCCAGTACTTC.

The chain recombines TRBV29-1 with TRBJ1-3; D is undetermined. This CDR3 spans 13 amino acids. V was clipped by 7 bases and J by 0 bases, with 10 bases between them. From germline, CDR1 is SQVTM and CDR2 ANQGSEA. The CDR3 DNA reads as TGCAGCGCTCTAGCAGACTCTGGAAACACCATATATTTT. Protein: CSALADSGNTIYF.

The chain has TRBV29-1 and TRBJ2-3; 9 nucleotides agree with TRBD2. The V segment lost 6 bases and the J segment 1 base; nucleotides outside the gene matches: 14. CDR3 length: 17 amino acids. CDR1 is SQVTM, CDR2 ANQGSEA, per germline. The CDR3 DNA reads TGCAGCGTACAGACTAGCGGAAATCTAATCGGCACAGATACGCAGTATTTT. Amino acids: CSVQTSGNLIGTDTQYF.

The DNA for the CDR3 is TGCGCCAGCAGCCAACGACAGGCTTGGGATGAGCAGTTCTTC. Its translation: CASSQRQAWDEQFF. The chain is built from TRBV4-1 and TRBJ2-1, with D tentatively TRBD1 (6 bases). V lost 2 bases and J lost 8, with 13 bases in between. This CDR3 comprises 14 residues. Germline assignment: CDR1 MGHRA and CDR2 YSYEKL.

V and J are TRBV19 and TRBJ2-2; D remains unclear. Germline V CDR1 and CDR2: LNHDA, SQIVND (reference sequence). This CDR3 comprises 16 residues. V gave up 4 bases and J gave up 0 bases, with 12 bases separating them. CDR3 amino acids: CASSTFEAPNTGELFF. CDR3 in DNA: TGTGCCAGTAGTACCTTCGAGGCCCCGAACACCGGGGAGCTGTTTTTT.

V gene TRBV9 combines with J gene TRBJ1-2; weak D call: TRBD1 (5 bases). Trimming stripped 0 bases from V and 2 bases from J, with 8 bases between. The germline gives CDR1 SGDLS, CDR2 YYNGEE. The CDR3 is 14 amino acids. The CDR3 region has the DNA TGTGCCAGCAGCGTAGGTCGGGGCAACTATGGCTACACCTTC. Its translation: CASSVGRGNYGYTF.

The chain joins TRBV29-1 to TRBJ2-2; D is ambiguous. V lost 0 bases to trimming and J lost 6 bases, with 8 bases between them. Germline CDR1 and CDR2: SQVTM and ANQGSEA. The CDR3 contains 13 residues. The DNA for the CDR3 is TGCAGCGTTGAAGACTACTCGTCCGGGGAGCTGTTTTTT. Amino acid sequence: CSVEDYSSGELFF.

The chain has TRBV23-1 and TRBJ2-2, with D perhaps matching TRBD2 (5 bases). TRBV23-1 is flagged as an ORF with uncertain function. Deletions cut 10 bases from V and 0 bases from J, with 9 bases between. The length of the CDR3 is 13 residues. CDR3 in DNA: TGCGCCAAAAGTAGCGCGAACACCGGGGAGCTGTTTTTT. Translating gives CAKSSANTGELFF.

This clone was counted once. This chain joins TRBV19 and TRBJ2-3; 11 bases map to TRBD2. Germline values: CDR1 LNHDA, CDR2 SQIVND (reference sequence). J gave up 3 bases and V 5 bases, and 1 base lay outside the gene matches. This CDR3 comprises 14 residues. CDR3 DNA: TGTGCCAGTAGTCGGACTAGCGGGACAGATACGCAGTATTTT. Translation gives CASSRTSGTDTQYF.

V is TRBV25-1 and J is TRBJ2-7; D may be TRBD1 or TRBD2 (5 bases each). Germline V gene lookup returns CDR1 MGHDK and CDR2 SYGVNS. The CDR3 contains 13 residues. V lost 7 bases and J 3 bases, leaving 13 bases between the germline ends. The CDR3 reads CASNNPGRYEQYF. Here the CDR3 DNA reads TGTGCCAGCAATAACCCGGGGCGCTACGAGCAGTACTTC.

The chain employs TRBV30 and TRBJ2-7; the D is unclear. Trimming took 2 bases from V and 4 from J, leaving 6 bases between them. Germline V gene data show CDR1 as GTSNPN and CDR2 as SVGIG (reference sequence). The CDR3 contains 11 residues. As DNA, the CDR3 is TGTGCCTGGAGTAGGGAATACGAGCAGTACTTC. Translated: CAWSREYEQYF.

A few counts support this clone. This sequence joins TRBV10-2 and TRBJ2-7, with D perhaps matching TRBD1 (5 bases). V shed 3 bases and J shed 2 bases, with 11 bases lying between them. Germline V gene lookup returns CDR1 WSHSY and CDR2 SAAADI. The CDR3 contains 14 residues. The CDR3 bases are TGCGCCAGCAGTGAACTGGCAGGGACCTACGAGCAGTACTTC. Its protein is CASSELAGTYEQYF.

V and J are TRBV6-6 and TRBJ2-7; the match to TRBD1 covers 9 bases. V gave up 8 bases and J gave up 3 bases; unmatched junction bases: 11. CDR3 length: 15 residues. The germline V gene has CDR1 MNHNY and CDR2 SVGAGI (reference sequence). Written as DNA, the CDR3 is TGTGCCAGCCTCGGTGCGGGACAGGGATTCTACGAGCAGTACTTC. Its translation is CASLGAGQGFYEQYF.

This clone appeared a few times. The V call is TRBV6-6, the J call TRBJ1-4; D is uncertain. V lost 6 bases, J lost 6 bases, and 5 bases lay in between. Germline V gene lookup returns CDR1 MNHNY and CDR2 SVGAGI (reference sequence). CDR3 length: 11 amino acids. The CDR3 loop is CASRTDEKLFF. Written as DNA, the CDR3 is TGTGCCAGCAGGACCGATGAAAAACTGTTTTTT.

The J gene is TRBJ2-5, the V gene TRBV27; D may be TRBD1 or TRBD2 (5 bases each). The CDR3 totals 15 residues. CDR1 MNHEY and CDR2 SMNVEV come from the germline V gene (reference sequence). Trimming pared 2 bases from V and 5 bases from J, leaving 15 bases between. CDR3 in amino acids: CASSLRAGAGETQYF. The CDR3 region has the DNA TGTGCCAGCAGTTTACGGGCCGGGGCTGGGGAGACCCAGTACTTC.

The J gene is TRBJ1-6, the V gene TRBV27, with D unclear. Germline loops: CDR1 MNHEY, CDR2 SMNVEV (reference sequence). The CDR3 sequence is 14 residues long. Trimming cost V 0 bases and J 4 bases, with 4 bases left between them. CDR3 coding DNA: TGTGCCAGCAGTTTATCGAGGTATAATTCACCCCTCCACTTT. Translation: CASSLSRYNSPLHF.

The chain employs TRBV7-9 and TRBJ2-7, with D maybe TRBD2 (6 bases). Germline loops: CDR1 SEHNR, CDR2 FQNEAQ (reference sequence). The V end was cut by 1 base, the J end by 5 bases, with 18 bases between. This CDR3 comprises 16 residues. CDR3: CASSLGRLESFDEQYF. The CDR3 DNA sequence: TGTGCCAGCAGCTTAGGGAGACTAGAAAGTTTTGACGAGCAGTACTTC.

The genes are TRBV27 and TRBJ1-5; weak D call: TRBD1 (6 bases). V lost 4 bases to trimming and J lost 2 bases, with 9 bases between them. Germline CDR1 is MNHEY and CDR2 is SMNVEV (reference sequence). The CDR3 sequence is 14 residues long. The CDR3 here is CASSSRQGNQPQHF. CDR3 coding DNA: TGTGCCAGCAGTTCCCGACAGGGCAATCAGCCCCAGCATTTT.

This chain connects TRBV11-2 to TRBJ1-1, with a weak D call TRBD1 (6 bases). Trimming took 3 bases from V and 0 from J, leaving 8 bases between them. This CDR3 is built from 14 residues. Germline V gene data show CDR1 as SGHAT and CDR2 as FQNNGV. The CDR3, as DNA: TGTGCCAGCAGCTTCGGACAGTTGAACACTGAAGCTTTCTTT. Residues: CASSFGQLNTEAFF.

The chain combines TRBV6-1 with TRBJ2-5, with 7 bases identical to TRBD1. CDR3 length: 15 residues. Germline V gene lookup returns CDR1 MNHNS and CDR2 SASEGT. J lost 7 bases, V lost 8 bases, and 16 bases had no gene match. CDR3 sequence: CASHEDRASSTTQYF. The CDR3 DNA is TGTGCCAGCCACGAAGACAGGGCCTCTTCAACGACCCAGTACTTC.

The rearrangement links TRBV6-1 to TRBJ2-5; 10 bases are a match to TRBD2. This CDR3 is 15 amino acids long. Germline V gene data show CDR1 as MNHNS and CDR2 as SASEGT. The J segment lost 2 bases and the V segment lost 1 base, leaving 1 base of the junction unmatched. The CDR3 reads CASSEVAGGQETQYF. The DNA for the CDR3 is TGTGCCAGCAGTGAAGTAGCGGGGGGACAAGAGACCCAGTACTTC.

V and J are TRBV4-1 and TRBJ1-5; D gene ambiguous. Germline V gene sequence: CDR1 MGHRA, CDR2 YSYEKL. CDR3 length: 14 residues. V was shortened by 0 bases and J by 2 bases, with 5 bases between the two germline ends. CDR3 region: CASSQELGNQPQHF. CDR3 coding DNA: TGCGCCAGCAGCCAAGAGTTGGGCAATCAGCCCCAGCATTTT.

The chain couples TRBV10-3 to TRBJ2-5; 9 nucleotides agree with TRBD2. J was trimmed by 0 bases and V by 10 bases; bases with no gene match: 6. Germline CDR1 and CDR2: ENHRY and SYGVKD. CDR3 length: 14 amino acids. Written as DNA, the CDR3 is TGTGCCACCACGCAGCGGGGGGACCAAGAGACCCAGTACTTC. It encodes CATTQRGDQETQYF.